This entry is about one T cell receptor beta chain. Its target is not known. This sample also contains other DNA sequences that code for the same CDR3. The data are from a study of cytomegalovirus exposure and HLA in healthy donors. Study details: HLA-typed donors were the source of about 85 million unique TCRs held in an early data release. Findings and caveats of the study: A list of more than 150 TCR beta chains associated with cytomegalovirus was given. In an earlier analysis, in some 500 donors, most V segments appeared productive either ~87% or ~30% of the time.

The PCR had 60 Vbeta and 13 Jbeta primers. Sequencing used immunoSEQ multiplex PCR; TCRdb keeps in-frame clones, though not all of them. The repertoire consists of just over 150,000 clones, with roughly 80% occurring once and the leading ten covering around 1.3%. Germline lookup yields CDR1 SGHNT and CDR2 YYREEE (reference sequence). This CDR3 comprises 14 residues. Germline trimming cut 4 bases from V and 0 bases from J; bases unmatched to any gene: 3. The specimen was PBMCs. J is TRBJ1-1 and V is TRBV5-4; the match to TRBD1 covers 7 bases. The sequence was obtained from a woman aged 25 to 39 in good health and CMV-seronegative. Here the CDR3 DNA reads TGTGCCAGCAGCCGGGACAGCATGAACACTGAAGCTTTCTTT. Protein: CASSRDSMNTEAFF.